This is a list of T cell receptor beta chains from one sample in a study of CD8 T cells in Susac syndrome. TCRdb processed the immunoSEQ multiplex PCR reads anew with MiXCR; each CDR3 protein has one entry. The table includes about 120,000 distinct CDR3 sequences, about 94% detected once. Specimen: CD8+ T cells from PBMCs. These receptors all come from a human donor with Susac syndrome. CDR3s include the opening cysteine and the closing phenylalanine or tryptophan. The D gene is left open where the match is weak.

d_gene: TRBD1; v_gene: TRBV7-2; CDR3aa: CASSPRDRHNEQFF
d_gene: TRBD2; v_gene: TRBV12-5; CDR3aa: CASGFGLANAYEQYF
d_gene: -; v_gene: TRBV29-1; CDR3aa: CSVEQTGYGYTF
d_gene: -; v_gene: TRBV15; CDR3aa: CATSRFDTEAFF
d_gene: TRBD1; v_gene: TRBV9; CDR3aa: CASSLPDRADNEQFF
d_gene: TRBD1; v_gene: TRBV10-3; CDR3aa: CAISELDRGHGYTF
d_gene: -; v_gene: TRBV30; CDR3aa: CAWSGAGIQFF
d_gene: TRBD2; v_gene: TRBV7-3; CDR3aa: CASSPSGSPYEQYF
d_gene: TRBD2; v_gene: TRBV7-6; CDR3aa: CASSDGLAGGQGDTQYF
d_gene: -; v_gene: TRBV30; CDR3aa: CAWSQGSYYEQYF
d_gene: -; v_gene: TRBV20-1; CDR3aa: CSARGIYVEQFF
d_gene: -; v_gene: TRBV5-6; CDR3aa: CASSLGWPGNTEAFF
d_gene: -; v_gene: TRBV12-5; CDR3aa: CASGLASGVGDTQYF
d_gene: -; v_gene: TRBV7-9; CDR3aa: CASSFGQASYEQYF
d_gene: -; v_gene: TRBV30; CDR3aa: CAWSVGNTGELFF
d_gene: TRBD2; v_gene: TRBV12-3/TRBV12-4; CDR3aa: CASSSPGLADQETQYF
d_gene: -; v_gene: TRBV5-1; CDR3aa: CASSLGADYGYTF
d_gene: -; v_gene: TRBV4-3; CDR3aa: CASSQDHEWMNTEAFF
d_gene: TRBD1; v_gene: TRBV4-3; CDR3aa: CASSPGIRDRGGYEQYF
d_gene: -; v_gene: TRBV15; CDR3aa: CATSSIDSGEKLFF
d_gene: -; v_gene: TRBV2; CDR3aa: CASSESRQMNTEAFF
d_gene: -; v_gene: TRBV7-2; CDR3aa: CASSLQWRLEDNEQFF
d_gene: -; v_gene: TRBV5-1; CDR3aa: CASSLAGGEYEQYF
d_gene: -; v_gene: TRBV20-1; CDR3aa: CSASGGDFTEAFF
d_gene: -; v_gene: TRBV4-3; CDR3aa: CASSQDRLYTDTQYF
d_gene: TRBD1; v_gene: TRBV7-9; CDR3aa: CASTPWTGQYTEAFF
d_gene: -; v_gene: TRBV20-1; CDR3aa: CSARKAGDTEAFF